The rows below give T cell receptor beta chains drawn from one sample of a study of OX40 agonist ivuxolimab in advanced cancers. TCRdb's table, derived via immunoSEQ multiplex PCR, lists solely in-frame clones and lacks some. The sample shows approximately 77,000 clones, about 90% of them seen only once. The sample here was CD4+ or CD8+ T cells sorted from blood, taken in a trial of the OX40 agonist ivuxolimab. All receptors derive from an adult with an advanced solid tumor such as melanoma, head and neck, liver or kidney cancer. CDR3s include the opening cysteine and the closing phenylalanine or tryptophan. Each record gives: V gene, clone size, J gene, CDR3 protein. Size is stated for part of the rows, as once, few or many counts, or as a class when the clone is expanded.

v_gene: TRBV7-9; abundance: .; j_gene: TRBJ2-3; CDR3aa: CASSLAGAPSTDTQYF
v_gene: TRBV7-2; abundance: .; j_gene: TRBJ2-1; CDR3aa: CTSSLERGGNEQFF
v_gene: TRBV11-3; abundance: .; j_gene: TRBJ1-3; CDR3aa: CASSLEGNRNTIYF
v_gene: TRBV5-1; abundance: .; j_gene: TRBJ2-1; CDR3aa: CASSSLKTGELHEQFF
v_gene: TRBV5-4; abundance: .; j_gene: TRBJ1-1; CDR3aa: CASSNAGTGGTEAFF
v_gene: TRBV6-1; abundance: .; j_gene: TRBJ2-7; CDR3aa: CASSLDRGTYEQYF
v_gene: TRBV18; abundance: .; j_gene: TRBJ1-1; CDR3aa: CASSPYLVLENTEAFF
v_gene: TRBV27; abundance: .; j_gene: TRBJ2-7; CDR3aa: CASSRDTYYEQYF
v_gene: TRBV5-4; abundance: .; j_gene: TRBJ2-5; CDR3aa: CASSPRGSGGRETQYF
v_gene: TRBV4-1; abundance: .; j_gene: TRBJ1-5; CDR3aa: CASSQGPGRYQPQHF
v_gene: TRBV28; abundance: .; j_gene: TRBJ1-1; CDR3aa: CASSKGGMNTEAFF
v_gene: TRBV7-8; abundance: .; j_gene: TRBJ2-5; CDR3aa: CASSSSGLAGAGETQYF
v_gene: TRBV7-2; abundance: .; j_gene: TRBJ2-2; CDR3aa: CASSLVGGRLSPGELFF
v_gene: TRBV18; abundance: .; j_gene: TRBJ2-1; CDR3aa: CASSPPVGDEQFF
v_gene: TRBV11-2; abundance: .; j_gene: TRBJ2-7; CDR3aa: CASSPRLAGVGEQYF
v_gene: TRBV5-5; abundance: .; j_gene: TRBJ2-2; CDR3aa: CASSFWASTIVAGELFF
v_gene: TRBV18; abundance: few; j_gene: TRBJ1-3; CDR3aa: CASSSNREVGNTIYF
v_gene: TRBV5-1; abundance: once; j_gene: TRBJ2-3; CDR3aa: CASSAPVTDTQYF
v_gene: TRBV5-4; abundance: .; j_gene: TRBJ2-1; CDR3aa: CASSMGLAGGENEQFF
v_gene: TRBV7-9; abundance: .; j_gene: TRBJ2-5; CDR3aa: CASSRLDGGAQETQYF
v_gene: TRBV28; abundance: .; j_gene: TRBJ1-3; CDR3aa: CASTLDRRPSENTIYF
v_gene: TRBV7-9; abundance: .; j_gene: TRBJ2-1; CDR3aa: CASSQRREGYNEQFF
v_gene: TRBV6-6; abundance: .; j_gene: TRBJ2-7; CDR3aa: CASSYGRTPKTYEQYF
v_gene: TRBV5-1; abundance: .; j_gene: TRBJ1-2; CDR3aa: CASSLDSLVRGYTF
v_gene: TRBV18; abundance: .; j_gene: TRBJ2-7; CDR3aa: CASSPTLNSYEQYF
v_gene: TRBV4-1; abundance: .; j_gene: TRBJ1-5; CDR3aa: CASSLDQPQHF
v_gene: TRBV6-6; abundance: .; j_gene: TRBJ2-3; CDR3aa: CASMTSGGVFTDTQYF
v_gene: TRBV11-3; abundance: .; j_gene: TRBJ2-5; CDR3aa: CASSLAGQEPGKTQYF
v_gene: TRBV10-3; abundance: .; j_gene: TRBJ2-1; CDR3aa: CAISGFETSMNEQFF
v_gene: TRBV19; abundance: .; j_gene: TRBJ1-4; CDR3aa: CASSRGQPNEKLFF
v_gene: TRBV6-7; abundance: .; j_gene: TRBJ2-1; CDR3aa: CASSYGRGSYNEQFF
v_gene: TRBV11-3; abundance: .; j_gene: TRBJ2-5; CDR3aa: CASSPGQPQETQYF
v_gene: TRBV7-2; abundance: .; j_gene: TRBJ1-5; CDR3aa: CASSLSWDRNQPQHF
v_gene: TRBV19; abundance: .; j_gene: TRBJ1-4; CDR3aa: CASRGQGYEKLFF
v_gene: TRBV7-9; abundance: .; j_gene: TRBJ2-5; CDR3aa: CASSHGGRGETQYF
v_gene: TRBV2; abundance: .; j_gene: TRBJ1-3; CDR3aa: CASSEWDSGNTIYF
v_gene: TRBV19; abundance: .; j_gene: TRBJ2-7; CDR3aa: CASKLSGVGTYEQYF
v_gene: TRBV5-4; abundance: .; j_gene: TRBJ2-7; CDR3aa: CASSFIAGGPAYEQYF
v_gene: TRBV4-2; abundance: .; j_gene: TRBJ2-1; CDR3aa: CASSHPGQGADEQFF
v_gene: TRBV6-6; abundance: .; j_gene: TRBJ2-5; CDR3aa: CASSLDRVRETQYF
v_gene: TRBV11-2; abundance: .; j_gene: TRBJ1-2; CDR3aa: CASSPTGGGGYGYTF
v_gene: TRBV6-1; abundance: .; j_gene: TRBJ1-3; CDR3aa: CASSTDSLSGNTIYF
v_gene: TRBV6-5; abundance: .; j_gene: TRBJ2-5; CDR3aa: CASWLAGGETQYF
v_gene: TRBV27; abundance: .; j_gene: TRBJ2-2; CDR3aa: CASSPRQGAWWTGELFF
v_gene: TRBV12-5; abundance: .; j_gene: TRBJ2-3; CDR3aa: CASRGEGTDTQYF
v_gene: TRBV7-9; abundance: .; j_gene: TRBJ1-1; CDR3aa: CASSPRGRGWYGEAFF
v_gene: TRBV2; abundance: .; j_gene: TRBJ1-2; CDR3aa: CASSVRTDTYGYTF
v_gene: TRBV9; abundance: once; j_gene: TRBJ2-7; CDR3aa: CASSATLGTSLQEQYF
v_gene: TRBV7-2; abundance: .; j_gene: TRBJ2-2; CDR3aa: CASSLNPGINTGELFF
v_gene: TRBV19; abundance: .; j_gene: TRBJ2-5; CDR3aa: CASSILAGGQETQYF
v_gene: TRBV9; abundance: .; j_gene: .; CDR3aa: CASSVAAGQGTYEQYF
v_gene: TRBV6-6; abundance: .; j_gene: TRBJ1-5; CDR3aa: CASSSTGHQPQHF
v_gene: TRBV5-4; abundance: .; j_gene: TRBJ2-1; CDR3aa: CASSLSQGEHNEQFF
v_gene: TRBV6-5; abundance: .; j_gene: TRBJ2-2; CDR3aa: CASSLSNTGELFF
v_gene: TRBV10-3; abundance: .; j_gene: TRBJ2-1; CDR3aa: CAIRDSRGGGDEQFF